The T cell receptor (beta chain) described here comes from a study of technical replicates of blood from a few donors. The method was immunoSEQ multiplex PCR; TCRdb's version includes in-frame clones alone and lacks a portion of them. The data contain tens of thousands of clones, 90% to 97% of them singletons. The germline gives CDR1 MDHEN, CDR2 SYDVKM. J gave up 4 bases and V 5 bases, and 12 bases lay outside the gene matches. The CDR3 runs 16 residues. The TCR comes from a human donor in good health. Sequencing input: T cells isolated from PBMCs. The chain couples TRBV28 to TRBJ1-1; TRBD1 agrees at 8 bases. CDR3 nucleotides: TGTGCCAGCAGTCCCCCCGGGACAGGACCTTTCACTGAAGCTTTCTTT. It translates to CASSPPGTGPFTEAFF.